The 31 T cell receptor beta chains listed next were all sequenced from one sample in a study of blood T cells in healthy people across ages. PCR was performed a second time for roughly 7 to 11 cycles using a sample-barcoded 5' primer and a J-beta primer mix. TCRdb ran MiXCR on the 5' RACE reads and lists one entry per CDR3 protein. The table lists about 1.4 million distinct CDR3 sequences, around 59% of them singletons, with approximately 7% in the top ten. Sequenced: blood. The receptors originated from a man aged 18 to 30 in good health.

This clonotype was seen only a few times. The CDR3 DNA reads TGTGCCAGCAGTCCCGTAGGAGGGGGAGGAGAGGAAAAACTGTTTTTT. It translates to CASSPVGGGGEEKLFF. The chain is built from TRBV12-3 or TRBV12-4 and TRBJ1-4; a possible D gene is TRBD1 (6 bases). Trimming took off 5 bases at V and 8 bases at J, with 21 bases between the two ends. The CDR3 consists of 16 residues.

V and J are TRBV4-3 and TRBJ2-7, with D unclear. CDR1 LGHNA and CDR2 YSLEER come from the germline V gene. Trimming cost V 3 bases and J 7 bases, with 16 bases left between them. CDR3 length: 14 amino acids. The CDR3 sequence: CASSHTNRVGEQYF. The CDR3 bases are TGCGCCAGCAGCCACACGAATAGAGTGGGGGAGCAGTACTTC.

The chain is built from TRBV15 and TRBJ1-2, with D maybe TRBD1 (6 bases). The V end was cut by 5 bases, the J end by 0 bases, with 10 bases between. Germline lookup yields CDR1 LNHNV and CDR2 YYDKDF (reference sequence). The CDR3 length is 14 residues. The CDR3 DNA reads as TGTGCCACCAGCGGGGCAGGGGCTAACTATGGCTACACCTTC. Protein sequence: CATSGAGANYGYTF.

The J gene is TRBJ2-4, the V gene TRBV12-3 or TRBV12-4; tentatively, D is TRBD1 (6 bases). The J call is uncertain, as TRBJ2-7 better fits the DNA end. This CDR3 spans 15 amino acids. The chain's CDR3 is CASSFLLGQFYEQYF. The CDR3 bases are TGTGCCAGCAGTTTCCTGTTAGGACAGTTTTACGAGCAGTACTTC.

For the CDR3, the DNA is TGCAGTGCCCTAAGAGCGGTTCAGACCTACGAGCAGTACTTC. It is translated as CSALRAVQTYEQYF. The J gene is TRBJ2-7, the V gene TRBV20-1; perhaps TRBD2 as D (5 bases). Germline V CDR1 and CDR2: DFQATT, SNEGSKA (reference sequence). The CDR3 is 14 residues long. Trimming shortened V by 6 bases and J by 2 bases, and 17 bases separated the two germline ends.

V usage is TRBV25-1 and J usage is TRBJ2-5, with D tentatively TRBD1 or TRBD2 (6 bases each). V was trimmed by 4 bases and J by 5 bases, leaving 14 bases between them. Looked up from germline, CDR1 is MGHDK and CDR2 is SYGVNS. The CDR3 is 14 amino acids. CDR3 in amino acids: CASSGAGGWETQYF. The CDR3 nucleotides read TGTGCCAGCAGTGGGGCCGGGGGCTGGGAGACCCAGTACTTC.

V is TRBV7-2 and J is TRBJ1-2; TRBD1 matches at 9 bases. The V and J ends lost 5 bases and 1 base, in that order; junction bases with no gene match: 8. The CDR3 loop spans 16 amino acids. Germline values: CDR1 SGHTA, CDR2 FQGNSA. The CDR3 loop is CASSRGGTGLNYGYTF. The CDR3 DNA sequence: TGTGCCAGCAGCCGCGGGGGGACAGGGCTTAACTATGGCTACACCTTC.

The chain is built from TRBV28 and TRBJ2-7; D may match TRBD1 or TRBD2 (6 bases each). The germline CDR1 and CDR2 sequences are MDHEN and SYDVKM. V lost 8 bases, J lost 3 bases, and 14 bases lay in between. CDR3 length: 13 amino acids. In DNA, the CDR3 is TGTGCCAGCGGACCGGGGGCCGTCTACGAGCAGTACTTC. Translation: CASGPGAVYEQYF.

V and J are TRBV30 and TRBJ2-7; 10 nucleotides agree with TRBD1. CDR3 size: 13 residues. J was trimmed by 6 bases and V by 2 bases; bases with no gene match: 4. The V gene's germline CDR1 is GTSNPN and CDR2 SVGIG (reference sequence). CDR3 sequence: CAWSWDRGGEQYF. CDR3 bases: TGTGCCTGGAGTTGGGACAGGGGAGGCGAGCAGTACTTC.

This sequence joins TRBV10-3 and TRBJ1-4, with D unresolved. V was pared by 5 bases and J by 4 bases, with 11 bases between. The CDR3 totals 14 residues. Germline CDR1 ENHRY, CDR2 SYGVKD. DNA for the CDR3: TGTGCCATCAGTAGACAAGCGCTTAATGAAAAACTGTTTTTT. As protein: CAISRQALNEKLFF.

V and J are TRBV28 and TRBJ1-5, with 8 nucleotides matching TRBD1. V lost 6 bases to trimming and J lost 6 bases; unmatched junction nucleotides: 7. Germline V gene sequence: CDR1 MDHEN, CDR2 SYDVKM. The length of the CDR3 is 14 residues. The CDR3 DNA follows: TGTGCCAGCAGAACGACAGGGGAAAGTCAGCCCCAGCATTTT. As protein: CASRTTGESQPQHF.

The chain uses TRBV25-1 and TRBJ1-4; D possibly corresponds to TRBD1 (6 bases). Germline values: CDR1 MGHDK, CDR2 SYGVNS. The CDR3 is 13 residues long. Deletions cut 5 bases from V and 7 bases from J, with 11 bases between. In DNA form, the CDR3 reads TGTGCCAGCAGTCCAGGGGTTCCTGAAAAACTGTTTTTT. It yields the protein CASSPGVPEKLFF.

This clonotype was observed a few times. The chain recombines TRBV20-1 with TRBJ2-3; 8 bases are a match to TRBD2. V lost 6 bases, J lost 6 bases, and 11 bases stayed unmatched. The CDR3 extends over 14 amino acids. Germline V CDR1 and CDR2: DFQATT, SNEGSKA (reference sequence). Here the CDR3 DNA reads TGCAGTGCAGCAGGCGGTAGCGGGATGGATACGCAGTATTTT. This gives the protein CSAAGGSGMDTQYF.

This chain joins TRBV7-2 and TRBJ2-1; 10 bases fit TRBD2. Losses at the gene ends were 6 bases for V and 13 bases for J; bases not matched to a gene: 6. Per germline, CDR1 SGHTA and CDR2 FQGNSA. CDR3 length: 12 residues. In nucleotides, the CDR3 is TGTGCCAGCAGGACAGCGGGAGGGGTACAGTTCTTC. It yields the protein CASRTAGGVQFF.

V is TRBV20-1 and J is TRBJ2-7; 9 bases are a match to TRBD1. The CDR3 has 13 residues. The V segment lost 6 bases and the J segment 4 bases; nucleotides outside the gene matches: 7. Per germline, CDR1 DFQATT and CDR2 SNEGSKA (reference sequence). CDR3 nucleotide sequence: TGCAGTGCCAGCCGGGACAGGGATTACGAGCAGTACTTC. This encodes CSASRDRDYEQYF.

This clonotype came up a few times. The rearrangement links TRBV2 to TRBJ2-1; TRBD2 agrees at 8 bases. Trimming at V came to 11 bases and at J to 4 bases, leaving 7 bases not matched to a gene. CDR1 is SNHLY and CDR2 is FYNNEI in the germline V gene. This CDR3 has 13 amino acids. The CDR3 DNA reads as TGTGCCGTTCGGGGCGGGAGGTACAATGAGCAGTTCTTC. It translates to CAVRGGRYNEQFF.

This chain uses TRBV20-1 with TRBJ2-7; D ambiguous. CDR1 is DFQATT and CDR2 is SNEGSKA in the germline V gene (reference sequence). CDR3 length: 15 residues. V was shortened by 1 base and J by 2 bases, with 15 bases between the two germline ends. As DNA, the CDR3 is TGCAGTGCTAGAGCTTGGGATGCCAAACCCTACGAGCAGTACTTC. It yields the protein CSARAWDAKPYEQYF.

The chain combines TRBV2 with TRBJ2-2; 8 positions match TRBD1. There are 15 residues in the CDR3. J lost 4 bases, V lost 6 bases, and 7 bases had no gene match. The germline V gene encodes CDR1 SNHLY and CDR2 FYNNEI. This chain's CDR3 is CASSWDRSGTGELFF. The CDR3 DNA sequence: TGTGCCAGCAGCTGGGACAGGTCGGGCACCGGGGAGCTGTTTTTT.

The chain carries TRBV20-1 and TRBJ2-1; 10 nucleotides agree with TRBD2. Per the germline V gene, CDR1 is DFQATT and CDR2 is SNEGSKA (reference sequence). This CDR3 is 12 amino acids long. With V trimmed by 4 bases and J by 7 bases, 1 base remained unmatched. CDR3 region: CSAKTSGNEQFF. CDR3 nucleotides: TGCAGTGCTAAGACTAGCGGGAATGAGCAGTTCTTC.

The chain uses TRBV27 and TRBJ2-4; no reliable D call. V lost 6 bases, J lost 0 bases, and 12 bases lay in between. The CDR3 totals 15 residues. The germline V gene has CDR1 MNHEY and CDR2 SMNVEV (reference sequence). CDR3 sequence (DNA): TGTGCCAGCAGATCCTTGGCGCTAGCCAAAAACATTCAGTACTTC. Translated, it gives CASRSLALAKNIQYF.

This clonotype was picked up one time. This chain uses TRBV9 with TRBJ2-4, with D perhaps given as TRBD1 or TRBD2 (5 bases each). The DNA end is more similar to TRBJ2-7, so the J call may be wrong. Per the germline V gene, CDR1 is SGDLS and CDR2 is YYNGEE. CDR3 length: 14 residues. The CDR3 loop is CASSGYGGKSEQYF. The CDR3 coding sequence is TGTGCCAGCAGCGGGTATGGGGGTAAGAGCGAGCAGTACTTC.

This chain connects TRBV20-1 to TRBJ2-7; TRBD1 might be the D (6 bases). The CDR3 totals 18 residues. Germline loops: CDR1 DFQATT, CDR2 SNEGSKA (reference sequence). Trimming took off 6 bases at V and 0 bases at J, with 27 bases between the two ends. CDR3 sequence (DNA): TGCAGTGCCCATCTCCGACAGGTACCATACCACCTCTCCTACGAGCAGTACTTC. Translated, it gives CSAHLRQVPYHLSYEQYF.

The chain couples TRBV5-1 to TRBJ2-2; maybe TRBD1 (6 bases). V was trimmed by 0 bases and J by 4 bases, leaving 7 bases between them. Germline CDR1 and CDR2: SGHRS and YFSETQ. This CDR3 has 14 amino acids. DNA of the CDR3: TGCGCCAGCAGCTTGGAGGACAGCACCGGGGAGCTGTTTTTT. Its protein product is CASSLEDSTGELFF.

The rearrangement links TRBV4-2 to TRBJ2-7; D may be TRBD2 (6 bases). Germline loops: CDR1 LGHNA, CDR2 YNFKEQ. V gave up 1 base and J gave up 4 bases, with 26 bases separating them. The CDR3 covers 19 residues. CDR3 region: CASSQGRISGTGDPYEQYF. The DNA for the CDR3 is TGTGCCAGCAGCCAAGGTCGGATCTCCGGGACTGGGGACCCTTACGAGCAGTACTTC.

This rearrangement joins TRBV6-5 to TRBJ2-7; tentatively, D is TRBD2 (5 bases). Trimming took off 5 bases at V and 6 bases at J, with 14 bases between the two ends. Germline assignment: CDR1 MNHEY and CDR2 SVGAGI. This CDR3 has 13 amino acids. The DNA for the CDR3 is TGTGCCAGCAGTCCCGCCGGAGGATCCGAGCAGTACTTC. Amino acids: CASSPAGGSEQYF.

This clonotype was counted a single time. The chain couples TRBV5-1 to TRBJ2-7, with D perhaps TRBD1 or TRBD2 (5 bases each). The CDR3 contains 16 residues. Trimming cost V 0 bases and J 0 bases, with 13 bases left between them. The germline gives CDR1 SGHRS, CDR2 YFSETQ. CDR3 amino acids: CASSLDIGAYSYEQYF. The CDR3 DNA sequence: TGCGCCAGCAGCTTGGATATCGGGGCGTACTCCTACGAGCAGTACTTC.

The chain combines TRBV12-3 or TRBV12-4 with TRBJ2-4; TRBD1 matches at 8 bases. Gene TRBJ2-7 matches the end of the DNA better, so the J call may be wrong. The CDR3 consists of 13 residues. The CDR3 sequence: CASTTGTGNEQYF. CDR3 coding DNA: TGTGCCAGCACAACCGGGACAGGAAACGAGCAGTACTTC.

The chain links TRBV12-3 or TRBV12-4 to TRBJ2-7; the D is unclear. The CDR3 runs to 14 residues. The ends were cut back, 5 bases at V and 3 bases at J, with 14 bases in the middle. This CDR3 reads CASSRGRSVYEQYF. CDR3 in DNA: TGTGCCAGCAGTCGTGGGCGGAGTGTCTACGAGCAGTACTTC.

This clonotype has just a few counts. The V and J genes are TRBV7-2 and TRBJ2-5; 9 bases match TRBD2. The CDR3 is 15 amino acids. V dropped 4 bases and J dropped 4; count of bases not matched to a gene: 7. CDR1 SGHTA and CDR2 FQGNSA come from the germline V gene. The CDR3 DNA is TGTGCCAGCAGCTCCGACATAGCGGGAGTAGAGACCCAGTACTTC. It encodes CASSSDIAGVETQYF.

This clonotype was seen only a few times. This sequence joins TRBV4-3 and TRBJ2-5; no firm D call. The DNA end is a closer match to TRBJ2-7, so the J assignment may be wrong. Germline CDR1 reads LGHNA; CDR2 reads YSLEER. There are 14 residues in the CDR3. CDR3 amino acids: CASSQDQMRYEQYF. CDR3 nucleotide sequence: TGCGCCAGCAGCCAAGATCAGATGCGGTACGAGCAGTACTTC.

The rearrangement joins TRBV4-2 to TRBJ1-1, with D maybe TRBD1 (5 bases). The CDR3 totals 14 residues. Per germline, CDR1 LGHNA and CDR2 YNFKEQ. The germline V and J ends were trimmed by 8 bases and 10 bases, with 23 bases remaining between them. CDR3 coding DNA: TGTGCCAGCTTAACGCCGGGACGAAACGTCCGAGCTTTCTTT. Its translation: CASLTPGRNVRAFF.